In its sample, the clone carrying this T cell receptor beta chain was seen a few times. Its antigen is undetermined. The sample belongs to a study of T cells after yellow fever vaccination. 5'RACE template switching added a universal primer site and UMIs to TCR cDNA. TCRdb recomputed calls from the 5' RACE reads with MiXCR, one row per CDR3 protein. This table holds roughly 160,000 distinct CDR3 sequences, approximately 9.9% found once. Findings and limits, study-wide: FACS-sorted repertoires could harbor abundant contaminating bulk-population clonotypes. Compared with primary, the secondary response was weaker and peaked at day 5, not 15.

Sample: CD8+ T cells sorted from PBMCs, taken 45 days after the yellow fever booster vaccination. The receptor was derived from a man younger than 30 who received the YFV17D yellow fever vaccine.

The CDR3 coding sequence is TGCGCCAGCAGCCAAATGACACGAGCGAACACTGAAGCTTTCTTT. Translated, it gives CASSQMTRANTEAFF. The chain has TRBV4-3 and TRBJ1-1; D remains unclear. The V gene lost 2 bases and the J gene lost 1 base, with 11 bases spanning the gap. The germline V gene has CDR1 LGHNA and CDR2 YSLEER. CDR3 length equals 15 residues.